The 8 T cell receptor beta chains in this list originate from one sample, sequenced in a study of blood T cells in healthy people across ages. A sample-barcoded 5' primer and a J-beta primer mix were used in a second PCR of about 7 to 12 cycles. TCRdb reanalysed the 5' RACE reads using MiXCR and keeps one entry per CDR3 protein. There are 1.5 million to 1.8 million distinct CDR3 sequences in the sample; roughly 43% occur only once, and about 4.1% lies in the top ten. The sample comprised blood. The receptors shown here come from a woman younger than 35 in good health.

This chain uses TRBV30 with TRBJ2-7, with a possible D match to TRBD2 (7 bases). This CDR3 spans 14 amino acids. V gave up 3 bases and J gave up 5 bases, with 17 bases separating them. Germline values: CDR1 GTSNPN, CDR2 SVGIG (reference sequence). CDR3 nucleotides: TGTGCCTGGAGCCAATGGGGGGGCAATAACGAGCAGTACTTC. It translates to CAWSQWGGNNEQYF.

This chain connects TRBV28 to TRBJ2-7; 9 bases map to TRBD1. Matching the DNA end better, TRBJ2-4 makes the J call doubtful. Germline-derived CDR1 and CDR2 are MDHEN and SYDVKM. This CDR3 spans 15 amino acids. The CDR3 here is CASSPPRDRDYIQYF. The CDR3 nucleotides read TGTGCCAGCAGTCCCCCCCGGGACAGGGATTACATTCAGTACTTC.

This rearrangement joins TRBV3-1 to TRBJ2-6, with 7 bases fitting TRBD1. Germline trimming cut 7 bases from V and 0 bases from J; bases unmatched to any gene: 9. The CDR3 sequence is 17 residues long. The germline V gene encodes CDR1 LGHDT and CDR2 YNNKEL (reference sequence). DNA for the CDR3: TGTGCCAGCACCACCGGGACAGTTAGCTCTGGGGCCAACGTCCTGACTTTC. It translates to CASTTGTVSSGANVLTF.

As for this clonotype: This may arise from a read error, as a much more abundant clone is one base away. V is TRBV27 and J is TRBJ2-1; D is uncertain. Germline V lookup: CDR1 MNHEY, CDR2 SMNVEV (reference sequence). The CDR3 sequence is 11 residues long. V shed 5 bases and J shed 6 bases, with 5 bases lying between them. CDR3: CASSIFNEQFF. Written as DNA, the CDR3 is TGTGCCAGCAGTATTTTCAATGAGCAGTTCTTC.

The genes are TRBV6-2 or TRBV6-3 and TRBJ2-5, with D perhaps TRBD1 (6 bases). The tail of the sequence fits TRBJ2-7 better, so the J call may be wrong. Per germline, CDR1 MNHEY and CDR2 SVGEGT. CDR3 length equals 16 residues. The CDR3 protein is CASSYSPDRRPHEQYF. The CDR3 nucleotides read TGTGCCAGCAGTTACTCACCCGACAGGAGACCCCACGAGCAGTACTTC.

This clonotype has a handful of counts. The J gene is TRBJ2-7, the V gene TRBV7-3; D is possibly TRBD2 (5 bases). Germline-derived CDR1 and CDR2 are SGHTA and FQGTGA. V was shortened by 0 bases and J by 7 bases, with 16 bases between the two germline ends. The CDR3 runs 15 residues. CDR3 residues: CASSLTREGFAEQYF. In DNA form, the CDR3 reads TGTGCCAGCAGCTTAACTCGAGAGGGTTTTGCTGAGCAGTACTTC.

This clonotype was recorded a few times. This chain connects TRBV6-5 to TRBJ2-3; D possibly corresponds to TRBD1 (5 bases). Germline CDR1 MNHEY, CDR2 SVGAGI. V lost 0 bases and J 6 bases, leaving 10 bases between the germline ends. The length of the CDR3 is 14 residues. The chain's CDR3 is CASSYSEYRDTQYF. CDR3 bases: TGTGCCAGCAGTTACTCAGAGTACAGGGATACGCAGTATTTT.

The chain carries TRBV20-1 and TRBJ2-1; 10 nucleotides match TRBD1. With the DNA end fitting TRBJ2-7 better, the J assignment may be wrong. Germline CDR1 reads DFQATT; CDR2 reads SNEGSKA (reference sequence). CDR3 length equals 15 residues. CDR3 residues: CSVQTGGGSYNEQYF. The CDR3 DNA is TGCAGTGTCCAGACAGGGGGCGGCTCCTACAATGAGCAGTACTTC.